This T cell receptor beta chain comes out of a study of T cell changes during pregnancy in multiple sclerosis. Repertoires were generated with immunoSEQ multiplex PCR, while TCRdb's copy carries only in-frame clones and drops some. The repertoire holds roughly 73,000 clones, with approximately 92% as singletons. The CDR3 is 14 amino acids. Germline V gene sequence: CDR1 SGDLS, CDR2 YYNGEE. V lost 4 bases, J lost 6 bases, and 5 bases stayed unmatched. The sample here was peripheral blood, taken in the second trimester of pregnancy. The chain combines TRBV9 with TRBJ2-1; 9 bases match TRBD1. The source is a female donor in good health, enrolled as a control in a pregnancy study. The CDR3 DNA follows: TGTGCCAGCAGCCCGGGGACAGGGATCAATGAGCAGTTCTTC. Its protein product is CASSPGTGINEQFF. Full variable domain (rest looked up from reference TRBV9 and TRBJ2-1): DSGVTQTPKHLITATGQRVTLRCSPRSGDLSVYWYQQSLDQGLQFLIQYYNGEERAKGNILERFSAQQFPDLHSELNLSSLELGDSALYFCASSPGTGINEQFFGPGTRLTVL.